This T cell receptor (beta chain) was captured in a study of early T cells in non-severe SARS-CoV-2 infection (TCRdb year 2021). General notes on the study: Because TCR sequencing relied on bulk RNA taken from unsorted whole blood, pairing of alpha and beta chains was not possible. Overall study results and their limits: Matching against VDJdb was skewed toward anti-spike CD8 responses, likely underestimated virus-specific expansions, and missed private and CD4 specificities.

This clonotype was picked up a small number of times. What this receptor recognizes is not known. Base quality data are lacking; no much larger clone is found one base away. Receptors were amplified or captured by 5' RACE. These reads were obtained on a NextSeq 500. The TCR library protocol attached unique molecular identifiers to individual cDNA molecules to correct for sequencing error and PCR bias. Both TCR alpha and beta chains were sequenced, and tight co-correlation was observed between alpha and beta sequence abundances in each sample. In the original analysis: Decombinator V4 was used to annotate the V gene, J gene and CDR3 of the TCR sequences. TCRs were defined as expanded if a significant change between any two time points was detected under a Poisson model with p below 0.0001. TCR abundances were normalised to the total number of TCRs sequenced per sample and expressed as counts per million. TRAV1-2 paired with TRAJ12, TRAJ20 or TRAJ33 defined MAIT TCRs, while TRAV10 paired with TRAJ18 defined iNKT TCRs. A search of VDJdb, accessed on 1 November 2021, was run for TCRs annotated to CMV, EBV and SARS-CoV-2, with TCRs annotated for multiple antigens excluded. The raw public reads went through TCRdb reprocessing: fastp at Q25, MiXCR clone calling, in-frame beta chains kept. Every distinct CDR3 protein forms one entry, paired with its most common genes and DNA. Here the V and J calls rest on TCRdb's processing, not on the authors' analysis. In all, the sample holds about 110,000 distinct CDR3 sequences, and around 10% of those were seen once. Roughly 7.1% of the sample lies in the top ten.

V and J lose 5 bases and 1 base, and a span of 12 bases separates them. From the cysteine up to the phenylalanine, the CDR3 has a length of 13 residues. Here the CDR3 DNA is all that survives: 39 bases in frame from base 1. CDR1 is given as DFQATT and CDR2 as SNEGSKA, both from the germline V gene (reference sequence). A case-control design nested within a healthcare worker cohort in London, UK, was used, with weekly nasopharyngeal swab PCR tests and blood sampling performed. Healthcare workers were recruited during the week of the UK lockdown, between 23 and 31 March 2020, and followed weekly for up to 16 weeks.

Recombination connected TRBV20-1 to TRBJ2-7; too little of a D gene remains to name it. Sequenced input: whole blood. This sequence originates from an adult who was a healthcare worker with PCR-confirmed SARS-CoV-2 infection or an uninfected control (not recorded which). Here the CDR3 is given as CSAETLSSYEQYF. The DNA sequence is given as TGCAGTGCTGAAACACTGTCATCCTACGAGCAGTACTTC.